Following are 7 T cell receptor beta chains from one sample sequenced in a study of identical twins. One entry per CDR3 protein results from TCRdb running MiXCR on the 5' RACE reads. The sample consists of some 760,000 distinct CDR3 sequences, about 20% of them appearing once. These records were also assigned to another study, of T cells expressing NK-cell markers.

The specimen sequenced was PBMCs. The source of these receptors is a woman in her late teens or twenties in good health.

The gene calls are TRBV7-2 and TRBJ2-3, with unresolved D. The CDR3 runs 15 residues. V gave up 1 base and J gave up 0 bases, with 8 bases separating them. The germline V gene has CDR1 SGHTA and CDR2 FQGNSA. The CDR3 protein is CASSLGVPSTDTQYF. For the CDR3, the DNA is TGTGCCAGCAGCTTAGGGGTACCTAGCACAGATACGCAGTATTTT.

J is TRBJ1-1 and V is TRBV5-1, with D perhaps matching TRBD1 (5 bases). The CDR3 has 15 amino acids. CDR1 SGHRS and CDR2 YFSETQ come from the germline V gene. V was shortened by 4 bases and J by 3 bases, with 16 bases between the two germline ends. CDR3 coding DNA: TGCGCCAGCAGCCCGGGCTTCGGGGGGGACACTGAAGCTTTCTTT. Translation gives CASSPGFGGDTEAFF.

There are a few counts of this clonotype. The chain joins TRBV20-1 to TRBJ2-3, with no clear D. There are 12 residues in the CDR3. CDR1 DFQATT and CDR2 SNEGSKA come from the germline V gene (reference sequence). V lost 3 bases, J lost 5 bases, and 9 bases lay in between. CDR3 in DNA: TGCAGTGCTAGGTCGACTCGAGATACGCAGTATTTT. Its protein is CSARSTRDTQYF.

This clonotype was seen a few times. This chain joins TRBV3-1 and TRBJ2-1; 12 nucleotides match TRBD2. V lost 1 base, J lost 2 bases, and 6 bases stayed unmatched. The CDR3 covers 18 residues. In germline, CDR1 is LGHDT, CDR2 YNNKEL (reference sequence). CDR3 amino acids: CASSQVFTSGGPYNEQFF. The CDR3 coding sequence is TGTGCCAGCAGCCAAGTCTTTACTAGCGGGGGGCCCTACAATGAGCAGTTCTTC.

The rearrangement uses TRBV5-1 and TRBJ2-1; 7 bases line up with TRBD2. The V gene end was trimmed by 3 bases and the J gene end by 1 base; junction bases not matched to a gene: 4. In germline, CDR1 is SGHRS, CDR2 YFSETQ. The CDR3 sequence is 15 residues long. The CDR3 sequence: CASSWGGWSYNEQFF. The CDR3 DNA reads TGCGCCAGCAGCTGGGGGGGTTGGTCCTACAATGAGCAGTTCTTC.

The chain couples TRBV5-5 to TRBJ2-2, with D uncertain. CDR3 length: 14 residues. CDR1 SGHKS and CDR2 YYEKEE come from the germline V gene (reference sequence). The V end lost 6 bases, the J end lost 1 base, and 10 bases lay between the germline ends. CDR3 coding DNA: TGTGCCAGCAACCTCGGGCAGAACACCGGGGAGCTGTTTTTT. Translating it yields CASNLGQNTGELFF.

The sample holds a few counts of this clonotype. The chain recombines TRBV12-3 or TRBV12-4 with TRBJ2-7, with 11 bases aligning to TRBD1. The V segment lost 6 bases and the J segment 6 bases; nucleotides outside the gene matches: 10. The CDR3 runs to 15 residues. CDR3 loop: CASRWDRGSLGEQYF. CDR3 sequence (DNA): TGTGCCAGCAGGTGGGACAGGGGGTCGTTGGGCGAGCAGTACTTC.